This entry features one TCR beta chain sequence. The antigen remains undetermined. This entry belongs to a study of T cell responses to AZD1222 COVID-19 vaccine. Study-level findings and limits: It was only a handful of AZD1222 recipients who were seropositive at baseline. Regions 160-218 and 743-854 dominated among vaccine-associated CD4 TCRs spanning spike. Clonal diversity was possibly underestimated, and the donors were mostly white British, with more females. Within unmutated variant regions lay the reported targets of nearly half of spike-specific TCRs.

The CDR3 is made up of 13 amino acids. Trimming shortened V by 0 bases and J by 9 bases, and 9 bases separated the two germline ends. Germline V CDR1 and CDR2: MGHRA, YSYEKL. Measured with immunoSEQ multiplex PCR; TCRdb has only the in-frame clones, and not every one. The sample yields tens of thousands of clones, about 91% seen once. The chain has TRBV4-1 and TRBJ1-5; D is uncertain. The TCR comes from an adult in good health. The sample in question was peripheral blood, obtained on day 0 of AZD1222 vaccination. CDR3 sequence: CASSQDGRGPQHF. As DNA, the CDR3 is TGCGCCAGCAGCCAAGATGGGCGTGGGCCCCAGCATTTT.